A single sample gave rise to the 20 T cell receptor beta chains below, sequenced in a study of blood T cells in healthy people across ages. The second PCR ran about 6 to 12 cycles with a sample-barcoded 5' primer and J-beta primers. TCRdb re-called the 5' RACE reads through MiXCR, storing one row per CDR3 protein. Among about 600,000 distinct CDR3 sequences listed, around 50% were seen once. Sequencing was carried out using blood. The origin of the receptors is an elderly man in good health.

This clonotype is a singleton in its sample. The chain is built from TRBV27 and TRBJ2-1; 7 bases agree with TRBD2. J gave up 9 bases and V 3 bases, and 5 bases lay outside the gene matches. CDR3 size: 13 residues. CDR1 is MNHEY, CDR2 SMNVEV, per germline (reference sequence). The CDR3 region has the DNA TGTGCCAGCAGTTTCGGGAGGAGCGGTGAGCAGTTCTTC. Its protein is CASSFGRSGEQFF.

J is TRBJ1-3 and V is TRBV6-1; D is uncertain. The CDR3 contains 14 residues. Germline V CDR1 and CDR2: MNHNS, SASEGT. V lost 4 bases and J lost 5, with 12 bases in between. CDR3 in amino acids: CASSAKDGRNTIYF. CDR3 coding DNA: TGTGCCAGCAGTGCCAAGGACGGAAGAAACACCATATATTTT.

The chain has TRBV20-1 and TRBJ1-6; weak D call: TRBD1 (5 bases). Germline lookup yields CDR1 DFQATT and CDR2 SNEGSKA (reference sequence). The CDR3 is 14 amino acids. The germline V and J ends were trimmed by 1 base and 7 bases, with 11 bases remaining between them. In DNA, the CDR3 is TGCAGTGCTAGAGCGGGGACTGAGAATTCACCCCTCCACTTT. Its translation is CSARAGTENSPLHF.

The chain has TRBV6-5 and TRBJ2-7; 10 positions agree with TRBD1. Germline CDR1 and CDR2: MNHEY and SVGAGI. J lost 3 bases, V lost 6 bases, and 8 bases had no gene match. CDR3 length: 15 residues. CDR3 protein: CASRLLGQGGYEQYF. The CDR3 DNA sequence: TGTGCCAGCAGGCTACTTGGACAGGGGGGCTACGAGCAGTACTTC.

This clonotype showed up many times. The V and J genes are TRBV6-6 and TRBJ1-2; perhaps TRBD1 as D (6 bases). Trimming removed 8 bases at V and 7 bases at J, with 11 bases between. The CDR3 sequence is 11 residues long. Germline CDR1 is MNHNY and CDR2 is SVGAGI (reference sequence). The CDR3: CASRQDGGYTF. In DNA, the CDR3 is TGTGCCAGCCGACAGGATGGTGGCTACACCTTC.

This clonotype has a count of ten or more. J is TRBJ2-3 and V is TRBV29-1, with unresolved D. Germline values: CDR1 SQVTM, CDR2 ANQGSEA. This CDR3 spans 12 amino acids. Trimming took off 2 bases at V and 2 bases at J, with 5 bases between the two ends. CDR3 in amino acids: CSVEPTTDTQYF. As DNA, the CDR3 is TGCAGCGTTGAACCAACCACAGATACGCAGTATTTT.

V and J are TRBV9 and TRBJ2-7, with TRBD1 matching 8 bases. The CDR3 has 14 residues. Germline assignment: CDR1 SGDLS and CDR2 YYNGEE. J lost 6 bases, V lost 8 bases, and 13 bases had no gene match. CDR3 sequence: CASGAGGIACEQYF. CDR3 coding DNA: TGTGCCAGTGGGGCAGGGGGCATCGCCTGCGAGCAGTACTTC.

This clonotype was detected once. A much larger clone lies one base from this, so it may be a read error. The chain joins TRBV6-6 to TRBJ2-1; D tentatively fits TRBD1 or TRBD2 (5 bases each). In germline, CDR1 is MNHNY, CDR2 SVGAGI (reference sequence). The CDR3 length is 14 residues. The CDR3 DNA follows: TGTGCCATCAGTTACGGGGCCAGCGGATCTGAGCAGTTCTTC. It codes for CAISYGASGSEQFF.

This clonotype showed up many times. The CDR3 nucleotides read TGTGCCAGCGCCGGGACAAATCTCGGCTACACCTTC. Protein sequence: CASAGTNLGYTF. The chain uses TRBV6-5 and TRBJ1-2, with D tentatively TRBD1 (6 bases). The CDR3 is 12 amino acids. Trimming removed 8 bases from V and 8 bases from J, with 15 bases in between. CDR1 MNHEY and CDR2 SVGAGI come from the germline V gene.

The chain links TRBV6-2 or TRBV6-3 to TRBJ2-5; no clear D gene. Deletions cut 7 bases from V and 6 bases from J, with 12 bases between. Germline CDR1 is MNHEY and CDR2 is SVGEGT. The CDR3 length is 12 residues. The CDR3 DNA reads TGTGCCAGCAAGGAGAGTGCGCAGACCCAGTACTTC. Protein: CASKESAQTQYF.

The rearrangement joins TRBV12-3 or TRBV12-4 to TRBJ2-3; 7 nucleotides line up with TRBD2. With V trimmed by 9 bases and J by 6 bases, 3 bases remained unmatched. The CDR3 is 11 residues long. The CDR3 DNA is TGTGCCAGAATTAGCGGGGATACGCAGTATTTT. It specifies CARISGDTQYF.

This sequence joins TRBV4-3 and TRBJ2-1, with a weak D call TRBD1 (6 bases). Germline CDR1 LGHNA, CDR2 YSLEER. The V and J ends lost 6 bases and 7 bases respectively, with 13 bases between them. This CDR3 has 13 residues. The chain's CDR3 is CASSHERGNEQFF. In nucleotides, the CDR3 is TGCGCCAGCAGTCATGAAAGGGGGAATGAGCAGTTCTTC.

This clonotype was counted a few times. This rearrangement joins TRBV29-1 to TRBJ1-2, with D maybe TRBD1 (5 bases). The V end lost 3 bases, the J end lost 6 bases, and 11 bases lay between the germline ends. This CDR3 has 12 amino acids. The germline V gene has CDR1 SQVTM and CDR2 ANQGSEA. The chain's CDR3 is CSVDTRVDGYTF. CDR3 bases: TGCAGCGTTGATACCAGGGTTGATGGCTACACCTTC.

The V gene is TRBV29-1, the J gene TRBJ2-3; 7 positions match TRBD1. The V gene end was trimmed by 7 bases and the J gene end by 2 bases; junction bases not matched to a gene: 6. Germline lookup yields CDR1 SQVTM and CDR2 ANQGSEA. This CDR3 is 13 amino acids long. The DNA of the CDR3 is TGCAGCGCTGGGACAGTGTACACAGATACGCAGTATTTT. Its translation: CSAGTVYTDTQYF.

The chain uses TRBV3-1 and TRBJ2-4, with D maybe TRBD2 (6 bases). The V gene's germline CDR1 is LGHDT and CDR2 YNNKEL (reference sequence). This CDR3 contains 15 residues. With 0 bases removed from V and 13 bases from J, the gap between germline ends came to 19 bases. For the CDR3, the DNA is TGTGCCAGCAGCCAAGATCAGGCGGGGCTGCTCAAGCAGTACTTC. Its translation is CASSQDQAGLLKQYF. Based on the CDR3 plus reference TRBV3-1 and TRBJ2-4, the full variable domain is DTAVSQTPKYLVTQMGNDKSIKCEQNLGHDTMYWYKQDSKKFLKIMFSYNNKELIINETVPNRFSPKSPDKAHLNLHINSLELGDSAVYFCASSQDQAGLLKQYFGAGTRLSVL.

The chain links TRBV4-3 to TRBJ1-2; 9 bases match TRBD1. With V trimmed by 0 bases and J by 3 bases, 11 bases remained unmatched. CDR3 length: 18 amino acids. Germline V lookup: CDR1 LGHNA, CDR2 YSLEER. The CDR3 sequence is CASSQDYWTGATYYGYTF. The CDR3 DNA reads TGCGCCAGCAGCCAAGATTATTGGACAGGGGCGACCTACTATGGCTACACCTTC.

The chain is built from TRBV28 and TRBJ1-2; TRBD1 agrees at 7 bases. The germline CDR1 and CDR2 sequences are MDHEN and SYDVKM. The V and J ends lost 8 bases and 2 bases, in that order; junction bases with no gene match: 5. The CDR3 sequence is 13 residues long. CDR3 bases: TGTGCCAGCTTGAACAGGGGAAACTATGGCTACACCTTC. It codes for CASLNRGNYGYTF.

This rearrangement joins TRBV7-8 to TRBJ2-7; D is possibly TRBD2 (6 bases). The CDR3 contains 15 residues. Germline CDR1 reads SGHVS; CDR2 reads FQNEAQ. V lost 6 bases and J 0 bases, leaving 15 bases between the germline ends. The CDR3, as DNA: TGTGCCAGCAGTTGGAGCGGGCGCACCTCCTACGAGCAGTACTTC. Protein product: CASSWSGRTSYEQYF.

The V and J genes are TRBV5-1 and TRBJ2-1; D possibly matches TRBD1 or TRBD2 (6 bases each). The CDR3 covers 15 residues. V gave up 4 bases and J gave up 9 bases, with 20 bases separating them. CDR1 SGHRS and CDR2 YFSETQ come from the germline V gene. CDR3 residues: CASSQRTGGGPEQFF. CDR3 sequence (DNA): TGCGCCAGCAGCCAGCGGACTGGTGGGGGGCCTGAGCAGTTCTTC.

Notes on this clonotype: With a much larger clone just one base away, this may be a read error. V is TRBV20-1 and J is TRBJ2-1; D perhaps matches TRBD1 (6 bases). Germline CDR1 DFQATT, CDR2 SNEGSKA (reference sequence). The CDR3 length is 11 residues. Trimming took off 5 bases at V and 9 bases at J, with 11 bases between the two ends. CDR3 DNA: TGCAGTGCTTCAGGCAGGGGTGAGCAGTTCTTC. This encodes CSASGRGEQFF.